The sequence of this TCR beta chain was determined in a study of blood T cells in healthy people across ages. It was with a sample-barcoded 5' primer and a J-beta primer mix that a second PCR of roughly 7 to 12 cycles was run. TCRdb called the 5' RACE reads again in MiXCR, with one record for every CDR3 protein. The sample yields around 800,000 distinct CDR3 sequences, more than 25% seen once. This CDR3 is built from 14 residues. The germline V gene has CDR1 MDHEN and CDR2 SYDVKM. Losses at the gene ends were 7 bases for V and 3 bases for J; bases not matched to a gene: 8. These data were also filed under a second study, of T cells of mothers and their children.

V usage is TRBV28 and J usage is TRBJ2-7; TRBD1 matches 8 bases. The clonotype originates from a boy aged 5-17 years in good health. The sequenced material came from blood. The CDR3 nucleotides read TGTGCCAGCAACCACAGGGGGTACTACTACGAGCAGTACTTC. Translating gives CASNHRGYYYEQYF.